The rows below give T cell receptor beta chains drawn from one sample of a study of shared clonotypes between healthy human individuals. Using immunoSEQ multiplex PCR, the repertoire was profiled, and TCRdb retains in-frame clones only, with some absent. Among about 820,000 clones listed, 85% to 95% were seen once. The material sequenced was naive CD8+ T cells sorted from blood. These receptors came from a man aged 25 to 45 in good health. CDR3s include the opening cysteine and the closing phenylalanine or tryptophan. D genes are given only for firm matches. Rows may omit the clone size; those that give it use once, few, many or a size class.

TRBV11-2	TRBJ1-5	.	TRBD1	CASSLGTGYGQPQHF	TGTGCCAGCAGCCTGGGGACAGGGTATGGTCAGCCCCAGCATTTT
TRBV7-9	TRBJ2-7	.	TRBD1	CASSPSDRGVEEQYF	TGTGCCAGCAGCCCCTCCGACAGGGGAGTCGAGGAGCAGTACTTC
TRBV6-1	TRBJ2-3	.	.	CASSERVSPTQYF	TGTGCCAGCAGTGAAAGGGTATCTCCTACGCAGTATTTT
TRBV9	TRBJ2-7	.	TRBD2	CASSEGAGAYEQYF	TGTGCCAGCAGCGAGGGAGCGGGAGCCTACGAGCAGTACTTC
TRBV10-1	TRBJ1-2	.	.	CASSDGENYGYTF	TGCGCCAGCAGTGACGGTGAAAACTATGGCTACACCTTC
TRBV11-2	TRBJ2-7	.	.	CASSLAGASYEQYF	TGTGCCAGCAGCTTAGCGGGTGCGTCCTACGAGCAGTACTTC
TRBV27	TRBJ2-7	.	.	CASSPSGASHPSEFYEQYF	TGTGCCAGCAGTCCCTCGGGGGCGAGTCATCCTTCAGAATTTTACGAGCAGTACTTC
TRBV13	TRBJ2-1	.	.	CASSSFGGLDNEQFF	TGTGCCAGCAGCTCCTTTGGTGGGCTGGACAATGAGCAGTTCTTC
TRBV7-9	TRBJ1-4	.	TRBD1	CASSSGTGGEKLFF	TGTGCCAGCAGCTCCGGGACAGGGGGTGAAAAACTGTTTTTT
TRBV5-1	TRBJ2-1	.	.	CASSSMGPNYNEQFF	TGCGCCAGCAGCTCGATGGGACCTAACTACAATGAGCAGTTCTTC
TRBV7-9	TRBJ2-7	once	TRBD2	CASSPPGGVYEQYF	TGTGCCAGCAGCCCCCCTGGGGGGGTGTACGAGCAGTACTTC
TRBV29-1	TRBJ2-1	once	.	CSVVAASYNEQFF	TGCAGCGTAGTAGCGGCTTCCTACAATGAGCAGTTCTTC
TRBV7-9	TRBJ1-5	once	.	CASSLVDRRRQPQHF	TGTGCCAGCAGCTTAGTTGACAGGAGACGACAGCCCCAGCATTTT
TRBV20-1	TRBJ1-1	.	.	CSAPGTEAFF	TGCAGTGCCCCAGGGACTGAAGCTTTCTTT
TRBV19	TRBJ2-1	.	TRBD1	CASSIDRGTYNEQFF	TGTGCCAGTAGTATTGACAGGGGCACCTACAATGAGCAGTTCTTC
TRBV27	TRBJ2-5	.	TRBD2	CASRRAGEETQYF	TGTGCCAGCAGGAGAGCGGGAGAAGAGACCCAGTACTTC
TRBV14	TRBJ2-2	.	TRBD2	CASSQKVSGRFTGELFF	TGTGCCAGCAGCCAAAAGGTCAGCGGGAGGTTCACCGGGGAGCTGTTTTTT
TRBV13	TRBJ2-1	.	.	CASSLEELAEQFF	TGTGCCAGCAGCTTGGAGGAACTAGCCGAGCAGTTCTTC
TRBV27	TRBJ2-2	once	TRBD1	CASRRRGRTGELFF	TGTGCCAGCAGACGCAGGGGGCGCACCGGGGAGCTGTTTTTT
TRBV6-1	TRBJ2-7	.	.	CASSDELRPRTYEQYF	TGTGCCAGCAGTGACGAACTGAGACCCAGGACCTACGAGCAGTACTTC
TRBV7-9	TRBJ2-2	.	.	CASSLSSLSTRVRELFF	TGTGCCAGCAGCTTATCTTCCCTTTCAACGCGGGTGCGGGAGCTGTTTTTT
TRBV27	TRBJ1-5	.	TRBD1	CASSLRGTDLYSNQPQHF	TGTGCCAGCAGCTTGCGCGGGACAGACCTATATAGCAATCAGCCCCAGCATTTT
TRBV4-1	TRBJ2-3	.	.	CASSLTSVGDTQYF	TGCGCCAGCAGCCTCACTAGTGTTGGTGATACGCAGTATTTT
TRBV25-1	TRBJ1-2	.	.	CASSEWVGEDGYTF	TGTGCCAGCAGTGAATGGGTCGGGGAGGATGGCTACACCTTC
TRBV19	TRBJ2-7	.	TRBD1	CASSIRKEGRGQYEQYF	TGTGCCAGTAGTATTCGCAAGGAGGGCAGGGGGCAATACGAGCAGTACTTC
TRBV28	TRBJ1-5	.	.	CASSLGVYGNQPQHF	TGTGCCAGCAGTTTAGGTGTCTACGGCAATCAGCCCCAGCATTTT
TRBV7-6	TRBJ2-2	.	.	CASNSVGSGELFF	TGTGCCAGCAACTCAGTGGGGAGCGGGGAGCTGTTTTTT
TRBV6-6	TRBJ2-1	once	.	CASSYSRGHNEQFF	TGTGCCAGCAGTTACAGCAGGGGACACAATGAGCAGTTCTTC
TRBV7-9	TRBJ2-3	.	.	CATRPRDTDTQYF	TGTGCCACAAGGCCGCGGGACACAGATACGCAGTATTTT
TRBV27	TRBJ2-7	.	TRBD1	CASSWGTGKLYEQYF	TGTGCCAGCAGTTGGGGGACAGGGAAACTCTACGAGCAGTACTTC
TRBV2	TRBJ2-1	.	.	CASREDALGTYNEQFF	TGTGCCAGCAGGGAGGACGCCCTCGGGACCTACAATGAGCAGTTCTTC
TRBV2	TRBJ2-1	.	.	CASREGDYYNEQFF	TGTGCCAGCAGAGAGGGGGACTACTACAATGAGCAGTTCTTC
TRBV29-1	TRBJ2-5	.	TRBD1	CSGRDRGGETQYF	TGCAGCGGGAGGGACAGGGGAGGAGAGACCCAGTACTTC
TRBV11-2	TRBJ2-1	.	TRBD2	CASSSSGRYYNEQFF	TGTGCCAGCAGCTCTAGCGGGAGGTATTACAATGAGCAGTTCTTC
TRBV18	TRBJ2-2	.	.	CASAQYANTGELFF	TGTGCCAGCGCACAGTACGCGAACACCGGGGAGCTGTTTTTT
TRBV2	TRBJ2-3	.	.	CASSGIGGTDTQYF	TGTGCCAGCAGCGGGATAGGGGGCACAGATACGCAGTATTTT
TRBV6-5	TRBJ2-5	.	TRBD1	CASSRTGGVETQYF	TGTGCCAGCAGCAGGACAGGGGGAGTAGAGACCCAGTACTTC
TRBV4-3	TRBJ2-1	.	.	CASSQTLNVDYTYNEQFF	TGCGCCAGCAGCCAAACCCTAAATGTAGATTATACCTACAATGAGCAGTTCTTC
TRBV7-8	TRBJ2-7	.	TRBD2	CASSLLAGGLYEQYF	TGTGCCAGCAGCTTATTAGCGGGAGGCCTCTACGAGCAGTACTTC
TRBV4-1	TRBJ1-5	few	TRBD1	CASSQSRTGFNQPQHF	TGCGCCAGCAGCCAATCCCGGACAGGGTTCAATCAGCCCCAGCATTTT
TRBV19	TRBJ1-2	.	.	CASTEGAYGYTF	TGTGCCAGTACTGAGGGAGCCTATGGCTACACCTTC
TRBV7-9	TRBJ2-3	.	.	CASSLRGAVTDTQYF	TGTGCCAGCAGCTTAAGGGGGGCGGTGACAGATACGCAGTATTTT
TRBV5-5	TRBJ1-5	few	.	CASSLNYNQPQHF	TGTGCCAGCAGCCTGAACTACAATCAGCCCCAGCATTTT
TRBV19	TRBJ2-7	.	TRBD1	CASASGTGYEQYF	TGTGCCAGCGCCTCCGGGACAGGGTACGAGCAGTACTTC
TRBV11-2	TRBJ1-1	.	.	CASSLSVSGTEAFF	TGTGCCAGCAGCTTATCGGTTAGTGGCACTGAAGCTTTCTTT